This T cell receptor beta chain was found in a study of Graves' ophthalmopathy and Graves' hyperthyroidism. Study results and limitations: Prediction of ophthalmopathy progression reached approximately 64% sensitivity and about 72% specificity.

The sequenced template was RNA, covering the TCR beta CDR3 region. Amplification began with first-round RT-PCR using HTBI primers, then second-round multiplex PCR was performed. MiXCR, run by TCRdb on the multiplex PCR reads, gives a single entry per CDR3 protein. The sample holds under 400,000 distinct CDR3 sequences, roughly 15% seen once. There are 15 residues in the CDR3. The germline V gene has CDR1 LNHNV and CDR2 YYDKDF (reference sequence). Trimming removed 0 bases from V and 6 bases from J; junction bases left unmatched: 5. Ophthalmopathy donors were characterized by moderate-to-severe activity, CAS of at least 3, NOSPECS of at least 4, and duration under 3 months. None of the included patients had other autoimmune diseases, uncontrolled infections, pregnancy or lactation, as these led to exclusion. Diagnosis relied on clinical symptoms, serum thyroxine, TRAb, thyroid ultrasound and orbital computed tomography.

About this clonotype: Its specificity is not known.

The V gene is TRBV15, the J gene TRBJ2-7; TRBD2 agrees at 10 bases. Sample: peripheral blood. The TCR sequence derives from an adult man with Graves' ophthalmopathy. The CDR3 sequence is CATSRDSSGSSEQYF. Written as DNA, the CDR3 is TGTGCCACCAGCAGAGATTCTAGCGGGAGTAGCGAGCAGTACTTC.